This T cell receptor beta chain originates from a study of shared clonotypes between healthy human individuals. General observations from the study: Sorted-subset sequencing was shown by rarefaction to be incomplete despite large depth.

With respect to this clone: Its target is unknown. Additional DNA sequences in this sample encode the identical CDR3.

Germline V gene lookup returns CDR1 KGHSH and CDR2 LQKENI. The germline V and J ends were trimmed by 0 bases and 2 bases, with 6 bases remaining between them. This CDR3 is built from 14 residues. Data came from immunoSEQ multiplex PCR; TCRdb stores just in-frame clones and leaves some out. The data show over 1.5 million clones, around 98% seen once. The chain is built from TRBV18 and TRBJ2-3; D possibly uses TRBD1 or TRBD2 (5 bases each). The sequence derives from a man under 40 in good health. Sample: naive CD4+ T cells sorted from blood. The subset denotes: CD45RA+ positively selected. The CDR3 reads CASSPPGTTDTQYF. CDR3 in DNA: TGTGCCAGCTCACCACCCGGGACCACAGATACGCAGTATTTT.